A selection of T cell receptor beta chains follows, all from one sample in a study of CD8 T cells in ankylosing spondylitis. A single record per CDR3 protein comes from TCRdb applying MiXCR to the 5' RACE reads. This sample has around 490,000 distinct CDR3 sequences, with roughly 5% found just once. Sequencing was done on a sample of blood, either unsorted or a sorted T cell fraction (not recorded which). The source of these receptors is a male donor with ankylosing spondylitis. Each CDR3 is given with its conserved first and last residue. The D gene is left open where the match is weak. Expanded clones get a size class; other rows say once, few or many, or leave the size out.

many,TRBD1,TRBV5-1,TRBJ1-5,TGCGCCAGCAGCGCACAGGGGGCTCACAATCAGCCCCAGCATTTT,CASSAQGAHNQPQHF
many,TRBD2,TRBV27,TRBJ2-7,TGTGCCAGCAGTTTCGCGGGGGGTCATCACTACGAGCAGTACTTC,CASSFAGGHHYEQYF
few,NA,TRBV11-2,TRBJ2-3,TGTGCCAGCAGCTTTAGGATTACAGATACGCAGTATTTT,CASSFRITDTQYF
many,NA,TRBV20-1,TRBJ1-2,TGCAGTGCTAGAGTGGGGGGCGACAACTATGGCTACACCTTC,CSARVGGDNYGYTF
many,NA,TRBV20-1,TRBJ2-1,TGCAGTGCTAGAGCTCGGTCCTACAATGAGCAGTTCTTC,CSARARSYNEQFF
many,TRBD2,TRBV12-3/TRBV12-4,TRBJ2-1,TGTGCCAGCATCTCCCTAGCGGGAGGGCCTGGAAATGAGCAGTTCTTC,CASISLAGGPGNEQFF
many,NA,TRBV7-6,TRBJ1-1,TGTGCCAGCAGGTACAGCCCCAACACTGAAGCTTTCTTT,CASRYSPNTEAFF
NA,TRBD1,TRBV4-3,TRBJ1-1,TGCGCCAGCAGCCAAGATCTCCCAGGGGGGAACACTGAAGCTTTCTTT,CASSQDLPGGNTEAFF
NA,NA,TRBV7-6,TRBJ2-5,TGTGCCAGCAGCACTCTAGCGAGGCGCCAAGAGACCCAGTACTTC,CASSTLARRQETQYF
NA,NA,TRBV4-3,TRBJ2-2,TGCGCCAGCAGCCAAGGTCCCCGGGCGGAGCTGTTTTTT,CASSQGPRAELFF
many,TRBD1,TRBV5-1,TRBJ2-5,TGCGCCAGCAGCCTCCGGACAGGGGCTAGGGAGACCCAGTACTTC,CASSLRTGARETQYF
many,NA,TRBV4-1,TRBJ2-7,TGCGCCAGCAGCCAAGAGGGGTTGCGGGACAGATCCTACGAGCAGTACTTC,CASSQEGLRDRSYEQYF
many,TRBD2,TRBV6-2/TRBV6-3,TRBJ2-1,TGTGCCGCGGCCGGACGGGGGGGCAATGAGCAGTTCTTC,CAAAGRGGNEQFF
NA,NA,TRBV6-2/TRBV6-3,TRBJ2-7,TGTGCCAGCAGTTATGCCACCTTATCCTACGAGCAGTACTTC,CASSYATLSYEQYF
few,NA,TRBV29-1,TRBJ2-1,TGCAGCGTGGACGGCCGGATAGAGCAGTTCTTC,CSVDGRIEQFF
many,TRBD2,TRBV4-3,TRBJ2-3,TGCGCCAGCAGCCAAGATTTGACTAGCGGGGGGGATACGCAGTATTTT,CASSQDLTSGGDTQYF
NA,NA,TRBV6-1,TRBJ2-7,TGTGCCAGCAGGACAAGGCAGAGCTCCTACGAGCAGTACTTC,CASRTRQSSYEQYF
many,TRBD1,TRBV13,TRBJ2-7,TGTGCCAGCAGCACTTACCTGAGTCAGGGGGCCTACGAGCAGTACTTC,CASSTYLSQGAYEQYF
many,NA,TRBV7-8,TRBJ1-1,TGTGCCAGCAAGATAAGGTACGGAGTGAACACTGAAGCTTTCTTT,CASKIRYGVNTEAFF
many,NA,TRBV5-5,TRBJ1-2,TGTGCCAGCAGCTCCCATGGGGGACGTGGGAACTATGGCTACACCTTC,CASSSHGGRGNYGYTF
few,TRBD2,TRBV7-9,TRBJ2-3,TGTGCCAGCAGCTTACCTGCGGGGGACACAGATACGCAGTATTTT,CASSLPAGDTDTQYF
many,TRBD1,TRBV4-2,TRBJ1-4,TGTGCCAGCAGCCTCTCGTCGGACAGGTTTGGTGAAAAACTGTTTTTT,CASSLSSDRFGEKLFF
many,NA,TRBV12-3/TRBV12-4,TRBJ2-7,TGTGCCAGCATGAAGTGGGGTGCGGGACAGCGTGAGCAGTACTTC,CASMKWGAGQREQYF
many,TRBD1,TRBV27,TRBJ1-1,TGTGCCAGCAGTTTCCAGTTCCGGACAGGGTGGGTTCTACAAGACGCTGAAGCTTTCTTT,CASSFQFRTGWVLQDAEAFF
many,NA,TRBV20-1,TRBJ2-7,TGCAGTGCCGGCCCCATACATACCTACGAGCAGTACTTC,CSAGPIHTYEQYF
many,NA,TRBV20-1,TRBJ1-1,TGCAGTGCGAGAAGACAGAACACTGAAGCTTTCTTT,CSARRQNTEAFF
many,NA,TRBV9,TRBJ2-7,TGTGCCCGCAAGGGAGGGGGTAGCTACGAGCAGTACTTC,CARKGGGSYEQYF
NA,TRBD1,TRBV6-2/TRBV6-3,TRBJ2-2,TGTGCCAGCAGCCGACAGGGGACGTACACCGGGGAGCTGTTTTTT,CASSRQGTYTGELFF
few,TRBD2,TRBV27,TRBJ2-7,TGTGCCAGCAGTTCTCGGGAGGGAGGCTCCTACGAGCAGTACTTC,CASSSREGGSYEQYF
many,NA,TRBV12-3/TRBV12-4,TRBJ1-5,TGTGCCAGCAGTTTAGAGTATAGCAATCAGCCCCAGCATTTT,CASSLEYSNQPQHF
many,NA,TRBV18,TRBJ2-7,TGTGCCAGCTCACCTTCGGGTCTCTACGAGCAGTACTTC,CASSPSGLYEQYF
many,TRBD1,TRBV6-1,TRBJ2-7,TGTGCCAGCAGTGTCCGGGACAGGGGTCCCTACGAGCAGTACTTC,CASSVRDRGPYEQYF
many,NA,TRBV18,TRBJ1-2,TGTGCCAGCTCACGACCGGGACACCCCGGAGGCTACACCTTC,CASSRPGHPGGYTF
many,NA,TRBV28,TRBJ2-7,TGTGCCAGCAGCGACAGGAAGGTCCCTTACGAGCAGTACTTC,CASSDRKVPYEQYF
many,TRBD1,TRBV29-1,TRBJ1-2,TGCAGCGTGGGACAGGGGGCCAATAGGGGCTACACCTTC,CSVGQGANRGYTF
many,NA,TRBV7-9,TRBJ2-3,TGTGCCAGCAGCCAAGGTTTTAGCACAGATACGCAGTATTTT,CASSQGFSTDTQYF
many,TRBD1,TRBV20-1,TRBJ1-2,TGCAGTGCTAGAGATACAGGACAGGGGGCCTATGGCTACACCTTC,CSARDTGQGAYGYTF
many,NA,TRBV6-5,TRBJ1-1,TGTGCCAGCAGTTACGGTACTTCGGGGAACGAAGCTTTCTTT,CASSYGTSGNEAFF
many,NA,TRBV20-1,TRBJ1-4,TGCAGTGCTACGGGGGGGCTTGTGGAAAAACTGTTTTTT,CSATGGLVEKLFF
many,TRBD1,TRBV28,TRBJ2-2,TGTGCCAGCAGCCTTGGACAGGTGGTCACCGGGGAGCTGTTTTTT,CASSLGQVVTGELFF
many,NA,TRBV29-1,TRBJ2-7,TGCAGCGTTACACAGGGACTCTCCTACGAGCAGTACTTC,CSVTQGLSYEQYF
many,NA,TRBV6-2/TRBV6-3,TRBJ2-2,TGTGCCAGCAGTTACGACAGAATCGAGGGCACCGGGGAGCTGTTTTTT,CASSYDRIEGTGELFF
many,NA,TRBV20-1,TRBJ2-1,TGCAGTGCTAGAGAGCGGCCCCACAATGAGCAGTTCTTC,CSARERPHNEQFF
many,NA,TRBV2,TRBJ1-1,TGTGCCAGCAGTCCTTCGGGGGAGTATGAAGCTTTCTTT,CASSPSGEYEAFF
many,NA,TRBV20-1,TRBJ2-1,TGCAGTGCTAGGCCGAGACTGTCCTACTCCTACAATGAGCAGTTCTTC,CSARPRLSYSYNEQFF
many,NA,TRBV10-1,TRBJ1-2,TGCGCCAGCGGGGAAGGGAACTATGGCTACACCTTC,CASGEGNYGYTF